Below, 12 T cell receptor beta chains from the same sample are listed, as sequenced in a study of T cells in Graves' hyperthyroidism and ophthalmopathy. The TCR beta CDR3 regions underwent amplification using RNA transcripts as the source. HTBI primers drove first-round RT-PCR of the TCR CDR3. TCRdb processed the multiplex PCR reads anew with MiXCR; each CDR3 protein has one entry. The top ten clones hold about 8.2% of a sample with a few hundred thousand distinct CDR3 sequences, around 46% of them seen once. The specimen was peripheral blood or thyroid tissue (not recorded which). These TCRs come from a woman younger than 30 with Graves' hyperthyroidism.

This clonotype was seen many times. This chain joins TRBV16 and TRBJ2-7; 11 bases match TRBD2. Germline loops: CDR1 KGHSY, CDR2 FQNENV. This CDR3 comprises 14 residues. J lost 4 bases, V lost 4 bases, and 3 bases had no gene match. The CDR3 nucleotides read TGTGCCAGCAGCCCGGGACTAGCGGTTTACGAGCAGTACTTC. Its translation is CASSPGLAVYEQYF. The whole variable domain, filled in from reference TRBV16 and TRBJ2-7, reads GEEVAQTPKHLVRGEGQKAKLYCAPIKGHSYVFWYQQVLKNEFKFLISFQNENVFDETGMPKERFSAKCLPNSPCSLEIQATKLEDSAVYFCASSPGLAVYEQYFGPGTRLTVT.

The V gene is TRBV25-1, the J gene TRBJ1-4; D is ambiguous. The germline gives CDR1 MGHDK, CDR2 SYGVNS. This CDR3 contains 14 residues. V lost 1 base, J lost 10 bases, and 13 bases lay in between. This CDR3 is CASSELGYLGKLFF. In DNA form, the CDR3 reads TGTGCCAGCAGTGAATTGGGCTATCTTGGAAAACTGTTTTTT.

The chain links TRBV20-1 to TRBJ1-5; TRBD1 matches 8 bases. Germline V lookup: CDR1 DFQATT, CDR2 SNEGSKA (reference sequence). This CDR3 is 16 amino acids long. The J segment lost 6 bases and the V segment lost 3 bases, leaving 13 bases of the junction unmatched. Here the CDR3 reads CSARDTGRGLGQPQHF. CDR3 nucleotide sequence: TGCAGTGCTAGGGACACAGGCAGGGGGCTTGGTCAGCCCCAGCATTTT.

The chain couples TRBV2 to TRBJ2-2; D call uncertain. Trimming took off 9 bases at V and 6 bases at J, with 17 bases between the two ends. This CDR3 has 14 residues. Germline-derived CDR1 and CDR2 are SNHLY and FYNNEI. The CDR3 loop is CASAPRGPAGELFF. The CDR3 nucleotides read TGTGCCAGTGCTCCCCGCGGACCAGCCGGGGAGCTGTTTTTT.

Comments on this clonotype: One junction end does not reproduce the germline sequence, and a read error may be involved. The rearrangement links TRBV7-8 to TRBJ1-1; TRBD1 matches at 9 bases. There are 13 residues in the CDR3. Germline loops: CDR1 SGHVS, CDR2 FQNEAQ. CDR3: CASSLGTGAEASF. Written as DNA, the CDR3 is TGTGCCAGCAGCTTAGGGACAGGGGCTGAAGCTTCCTTT.

This clonotype has ten or more counts. V usage is TRBV29-1 and J usage is TRBJ2-5; 7 bases are shared with TRBD1. The CDR3 consists of 13 residues. Trimming at V came to 7 bases and at J to 4 bases, leaving 9 bases not matched to a gene. The V gene's germline CDR1 is SQVTM and CDR2 ANQGSEA. The CDR3 here is CSATTGVRETQYF. For the CDR3, the DNA is TGCAGCGCCACCACAGGGGTCAGAGAGACCCAGTACTTC.

V and J are TRBV7-2 and TRBJ2-7, with D uncertain. The germline V gene has CDR1 SGHTA and CDR2 FQGNSA. Trimming removed 6 bases from V and 4 bases from J, with 10 bases in between. The CDR3 runs 12 residues. The CDR3 nucleotides read TGTGCCAGCAGGGAACCCGGTTACGAGCAGTACTTC. Its protein product is CASREPGYEQYF. The full variable domain, with the rest looked up from reference TRBV7-2 and TRBJ2-7, is GAGVSQSPSNKVTEKGKDVELRCDPISGHTALYWYRQSLGQGLEFLIYFQGNSAPDKSGLPSDRFSAERTGGSVSTLTIQRTQQEDSAVYLCASREPGYEQYFGPGTRLTVT.

V and J are TRBV12-3 or TRBV12-4 and TRBJ2-7; TRBD2 aligns across 9 bases. V was clipped by 6 bases and J by 3 bases; unmatched bases: 9. This CDR3 region has 15 residues. The CDR3 DNA reads as TGTGCCAGCAGCTTGGTAGCGGGAGATTTCTACGAGCAGTACTTC. It yields the protein CASSLVAGDFYEQYF.

Turning to this clonotype: The junction departs from the called germline gene at one end, perhaps through a read error. This sequence joins TRBV7-2 and TRBJ2-7; possibly TRBD2 for D (7 bases). The CDR3 totals 15 residues. Germline CDR1 and CDR2: SGHTA and FQGNSA. The CDR3 DNA follows: TGCGCCAGCAGCTTGGCCGGGGGGCGATTGCACGAGCAGTGCTTC. Its translation is CASSLAGGRLHEQCF. Looking up the rest from reference TRBV7-2 and TRBJ2-7 gives the full variable domain: GAGVSQSPSNKVTEKGKDVELRCDPISGHTALYWYRQSLGQGLEFLIYFQGNSAPDKSGLPSDRFSAERTGGSVSTLTIQRTQQEDSAVYLCASSLAGGRLHEQCFGPGTRLTVT.

The chain carries TRBV29-1 and TRBJ1-2, with TRBD1 identical over 8 bases. V lost 0 bases and J lost 8; bases outside the gene matches: 2. The CDR3 covers 12 residues. The V gene's germline CDR1 is SQVTM and CDR2 ANQGSEA. CDR3: CSVEDGQGGYTF. The CDR3, as DNA: TGCAGCGTTGAAGATGGACAGGGCGGCTACACCTTC.

This clonotype was detected a few times. V is TRBV7-9 and J is TRBJ1-4; D unclear. V was cut by 6 bases and J by 8 bases, with 10 bases left in between. The CDR3 spans 12 residues. Germline V gene lookup returns CDR1 SEHNR and CDR2 FQNEAQ (reference sequence). The CDR3 loop is CASRGFREKLFF. The CDR3 DNA sequence: TGTGCCAGCAGAGGGTTTCGGGAAAAACTGTTTTTT.

This chain connects TRBV24-1 to TRBJ1-2, with 8 bases identical to TRBD1. CDR3 length: 15 amino acids. Unmatched junction bases numbered 2, after V lost 3 bases and J lost 0 bases. Germline V lookup: CDR1 KGHDR, CDR2 SFDVKD. The CDR3 DNA follows: TGTGCCACCAGTGATGCGGGACAGGCTAACTATGGCTACACCTTC. Protein sequence: CATSDAGQANYGYTF.